This entry describes one TCR beta chain. Its antigen is unidentified. One junction end does not reproduce the germline sequence, and a read error may be involved. These data are taken from a study of blood T cells in healthy people across ages. Study-level results: Correlation between TCR beta diversity and naive T cell percentage was strong. Measured against age, TCR beta diversity per million T cells decreased in a roughly linear manner.

This CDR3 is 15 amino acids long. CDR1 and CDR2 from the germline V gene are DFQATT and SNEGSKA (reference sequence). Combining a sample-barcoded 5' primer with a J-beta primer mix, a second PCR ran for roughly 6 to 12 cycles. Each CDR3 protein is one row after TCRdb ran MiXCR on the 5' RACE reads. The sample records roughly 790,000 distinct CDR3 sequences, 40% to 45% being singletons. Sequencing was performed on blood. V gene TRBV20-1 combines with J gene TRBJ1-6; D may be TRBD1 (6 bases). The receptor's source is a woman aged 60 to 75 in good health. The CDR3: CSAREGEAYNSPLHF. CDR3 DNA sequence: TGTAGTGCCCGGGAGGGGGAGGCCTATAATTCACCCCTCCACTTT.